This T cell receptor (beta chain) was identified in a study of radiotherapy plus CTLA-4 blockade in lung cancer. In the study overall: Among patients, 15% to 20% showed objective responses, and 31% had disease control. The study's findings and limits: After radiotherapy and ipilimumab, tumor-derived clones expanded in peripheral blood. The best predictor of response was reported to be early blood T cell clone dynamics, with interferon-beta.

Assay: immunoSEQ multiplex PCR; the TCRdb copy retains only in-frame clones and omits some. The sample has some 94,000 clones, roughly 80% seen once. Turning to this clone: Antigen unknown.

Patients with chemo-refractory metastatic non-small-cell lung cancer received focal radiation plus CTLA-4 blockade with ipilimumab. Trimming cost V 7 bases and J 0 bases, with 6 bases left between them. CDR1 MDHEN and CDR2 SYDVKM come from the germline V gene. The CDR3 loop spans 13 amino acids. Source: peripheral blood, taken from a patient treated with radiotherapy plus ipilimumab. The sequence was collected from a human donor with non-small cell lung cancer that progressed on radiotherapy plus ipilimumab. This chain joins TRBV28 and TRBJ2-2; no clear D gene. The CDR3 DNA is TGTGCCAGCACCGAGACGAACACCGGGGAGCTGTTTTTT. Translating gives CASTETNTGELFF.